This T cell receptor beta chain is from a study of glioma-infiltrating T cells after dendritic cell vaccination. Input was 2 ug genomic DNA, or all available if less. TCRdb's copy holds only in-frame clones and misses some; the assay was immunoSEQ multiplex PCR. The sample carries roughly 47,000 clones, about 85% recorded once. V lost 8 bases and J 4 bases, leaving 14 bases between the germline ends. The CDR3 is 13 amino acids. Germline V gene data show CDR1 as LNHDA and CDR2 as SQIVND (reference sequence). The sample was blood, taken before dendritic cell vaccination. V usage is TRBV19 and J usage is TRBJ1-2; D is possibly TRBD1 (6 bases). The receptor was isolated from a human donor with glioblastoma. Written as DNA, the CDR3 is TGTGCCAGTGCGACAGGTAGCCTCTATGGCTACACCTTC. As protein: CASATGSLYGYTF.